This TCR beta chain was identified during a study of PD-1 blockade in classical Hodgkin lymphoma. Study-level findings and limits: Undefined causes, possibly disease activity or prior therapy, underlie the repertoire differences. Newly diagnosed patients reportedly had lower baseline TCR diversity than healthy donors.

This CDR3 has 14 residues. Germline values: CDR1 ENHRY, CDR2 SYGVKD. The V and J ends lost 3 bases and 4 bases respectively, with 12 bases between them. Measured with immunoSEQ multiplex PCR; TCRdb has only the in-frame clones, and not every one. This sample has roughly 15,000 clones, with roughly 90% found just once. On this clone itself: Its specificity is unknown.

Time point here: newly diagnosed, previously untreated cHL patient sample. It was by magnetic negative selection that CD4+ T cells were purified from thawed PBMCs. Untreated, newly diagnosed classical Hodgkin lymphoma PBMCs were comparators. This TCR came from a human donor with classical Hodgkin lymphoma. Sequencing used CD4+ T cells from blood. The V and J genes are TRBV10-3 and TRBJ1-1; TRBD1 might be the D (6 bases). This CDR3 reads CAISDGGGRTEAFF. CDR3 DNA: TGTGCCATCAGTGACGGTGGGGGGCGCACTGAAGCTTTCTTT.